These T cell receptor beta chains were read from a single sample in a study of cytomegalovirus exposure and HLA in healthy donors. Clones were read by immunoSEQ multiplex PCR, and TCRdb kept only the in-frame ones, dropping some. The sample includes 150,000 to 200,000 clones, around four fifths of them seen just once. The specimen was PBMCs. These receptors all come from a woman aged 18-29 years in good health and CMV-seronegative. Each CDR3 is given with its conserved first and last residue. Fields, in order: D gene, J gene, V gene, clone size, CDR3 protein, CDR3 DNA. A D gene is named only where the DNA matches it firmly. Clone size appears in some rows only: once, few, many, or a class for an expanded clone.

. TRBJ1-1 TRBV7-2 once CASRAHRSTTEAFF TGTGCCAGCAGAGCCCACAGGTCCACCACTGAAGCTTTCTTT
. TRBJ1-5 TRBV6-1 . CASSEMSVQGGNQPQHF TGTGCCAGCAGTGAAATGAGTGTCCAAGGGGGCAATCAGCCCCAGCATTTT
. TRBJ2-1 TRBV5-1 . CASSLAPLGLLGDEQFF TGCGCCAGCAGCTTGGCCCCTTTAGGCCTCCTCGGGGATGAGCAGTTCTTC
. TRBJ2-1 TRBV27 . CASSFTTPRDEQFF TGTGCCAGCAGTTTCACAACCCCGAGGGATGAGCAGTTCTTC
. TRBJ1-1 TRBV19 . CASSSRGGGWTEAFF TGTGCCAGTAGTAGCCGAGGGGGGGGATGGACTGAAGCTTTCTTT
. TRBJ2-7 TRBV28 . CASSLPRGSYEQYF TGTGCCAGCAGTTTACCGCGGGGATCCTACGAGCAGTACTTC
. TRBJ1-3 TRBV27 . CASSLSSTSGNTIYF TGTGCCAGCAGTTTATCTTCTACCTCTGGAAACACCATATATTTT
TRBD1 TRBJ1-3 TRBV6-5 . CASSRTGAGNTIYF TGTGCCAGCAGTCGGACAGGGGCAGGAAACACCATATATTTT
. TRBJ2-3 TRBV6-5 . CASSGRVTDTQYF TGTGCCAGCAGTGGCAGGGTTACAGATACGCAGTATTTT
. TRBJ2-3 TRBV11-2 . CASSLAVTHTDTQYF TGTGCCAGCAGCTTAGCGGTAACCCACACAGATACGCAGTATTTT
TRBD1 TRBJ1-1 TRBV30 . CACRQGLNTEAFF TGTGCCTGCCGACAGGGCCTAAACACTGAAGCTTTCTTT
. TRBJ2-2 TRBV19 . CASSRYTGELFF TGTGCCAGTAGCCGTTACACCGGGGAGCTGTTTTTT
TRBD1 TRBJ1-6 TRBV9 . CASSPRTGPNSPLHF TGTGCCAGCAGCCCTCGGACAGGGCCGAATTCACCCCTCCACTTT
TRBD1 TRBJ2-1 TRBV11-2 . CASSLGRTGKGNNEQFF TGTGCCAGCAGCTTAGGAAGGACAGGAAAAGGGAACAATGAGCAGTTCTTC
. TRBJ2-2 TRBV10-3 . CAISIGEVAGELFF TGTGCCATCAGTATAGGGGAGGTGGCCGGGGAGCTGTTTTTT
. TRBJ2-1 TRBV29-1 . CSVFPNEQFF TGCAGCGTCTTCCCGAATGAGCAGTTCTTC
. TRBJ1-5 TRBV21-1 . CASSKGRGTGGSNQPQHF TGTGCCAGCAGCAAAGGAAGGGGGACAGGGGGGAGCAATCAGCCCCAGCATTTT
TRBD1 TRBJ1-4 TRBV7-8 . CASSFPHRGPNEKLFF TGTGCCAGCAGCTTCCCCCACAGGGGGCCTAATGAAAAACTGTTTTTT
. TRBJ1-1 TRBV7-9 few CASSLRQGMAFF TGTGCCAGCAGCTTAAGGCAGGGGATGGCTTTCTTT
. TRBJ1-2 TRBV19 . CASSPIGDNYGYTF TGTGCCAGTAGTCCCATCGGTGATAACTATGGCTACACCTTC
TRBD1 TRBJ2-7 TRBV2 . CASRKDRAYEQYF TGTGCCAGCAGGAAGGACAGGGCCTACGAGCAGTACTTC
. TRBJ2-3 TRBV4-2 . CASSQSPGEGMGTDTQYF TGTGCCAGCAGCCAATCCCCAGGGGAAGGGATGGGCACAGATACGCAGTATTTT
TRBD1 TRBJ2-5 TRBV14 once CASSPPDREETQYF TGTGCCAGCAGCCCGCCGGACAGGGAAGAGACCCAGTACTTC
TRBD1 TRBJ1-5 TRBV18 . CASSPQGANQPQHF TGTGCCAGCTCACCACAGGGGGCGAATCAGCCCCAGCATTTT
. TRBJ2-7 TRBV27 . CASSGLGISYEQYF TGTGCCAGCAGTGGACTCGGCATCTCCTACGAGCAGTACTTC
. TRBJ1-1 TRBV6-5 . CASTPARVSTEAFF TGTGCCAGCACCCCGGCGCGGGTGAGCACTGAAGCTTTCTTT
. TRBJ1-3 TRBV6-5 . CASTGTYSGNTIYF TGTGCCAGCACGGGGACTTACTCTGGAAACACCATATATTTT
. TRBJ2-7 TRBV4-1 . CASSQERLGSYEQYF TGCGCCAGCAGCCAAGAAAGGCTAGGTTCCTACGAGCAGTACTTC
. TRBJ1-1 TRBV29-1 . CSVRGQKNTEAFF TGCAGCGTCCGAGGGCAGAAGAACACTGAAGCTTTCTTT
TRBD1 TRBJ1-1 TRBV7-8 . CASSLGTGVSTEAFF TGTGCCAGCAGCCTCGGGACAGGGGTGTCCACTGAAGCTTTCTTT
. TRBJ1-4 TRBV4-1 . CASSQTGASNEKLFF TGCGCCAGCAGCCAAACGGGAGCTTCTAATGAAAAACTGTTTTTT
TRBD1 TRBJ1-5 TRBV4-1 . CASSQERDSHQHF TGCGCCAGCAGCCAAGAGAGGGACAGCCATCAGCATTTT
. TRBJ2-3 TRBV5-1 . CASSLSGFSTDTQYF TGCGCCAGCAGCCTCAGCGGGTTTAGCACAGATACGCAGTATTTT
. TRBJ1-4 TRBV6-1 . CASSEESGGLWPNEKLFF TGTGCCAGCAGTGAAGAGAGTGGAGGACTTTGGCCTAATGAAAAACTGTTTTTT
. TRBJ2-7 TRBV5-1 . CASSLFRPGEPYEQYF TGCGCCAGCAGCCTCTTCCGCCCCGGGGAACCCTACGAGCAGTACTTC
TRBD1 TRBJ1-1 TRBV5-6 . CASSYGQGNTEAFF TGTGCCAGCAGCTACGGACAGGGTAACACTGAAGCTTTCTTT
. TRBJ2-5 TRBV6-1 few CASTNEYQETQYF TGTGCCAGCACTAATGAGTACCAAGAGACCCAGTACTTC
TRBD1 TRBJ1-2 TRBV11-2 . CASSSSPGGGYGYTF TGTGCCAGCAGCTCCTCCCCAGGGGGCGGTTATGGCTACACCTTC
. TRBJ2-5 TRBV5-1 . CASSSGVSGRRETQYF TGCGCCAGCAGCTCGGGGGTATCTGGTCGGAGAGAGACCCAGTACTTC
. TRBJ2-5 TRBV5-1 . CASRQRNQETQYF TGCGCCAGCCGACAGCGCAACCAAGAGACCCAGTACTTC
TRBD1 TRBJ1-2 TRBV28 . CASTYRGDGYTF TGTGCCAGCACCTACAGGGGGGATGGCTACACCTTC
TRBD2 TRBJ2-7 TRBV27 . CASSSVAGASYEQYF TGTGCCAGCAGTTCGGTAGCGGGGGCCTCCTACGAGCAGTACTTC
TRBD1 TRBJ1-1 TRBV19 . CASRDRLNTEAFF TGTGCCAGTAGGGACAGGCTGAACACTGAAGCTTTCTTT
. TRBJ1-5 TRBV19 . CASSIGYRRNQPQHF TGTGCCAGTAGTATAGGATACAGGCGGAATCAGCCCCAGCATTTT
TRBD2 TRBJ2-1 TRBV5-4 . CASSTPTSGTYNEQFF TGTGCCAGCAGTACGCCGACTAGCGGAACCTACAATGAGCAGTTCTTC
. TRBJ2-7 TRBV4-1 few CASSQLASYEQYF TGCGCCAGCAGCCAACTAGCATCCTACGAGCAGTACTTC
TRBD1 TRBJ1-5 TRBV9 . CASSVGQGGHQPQHF TGTGCCAGCAGCGTAGGACAGGGGGGACATCAGCCCCAGCATTTT
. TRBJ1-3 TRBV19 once CASSIASTGNTIYF TGTGCCAGTAGTATCGCTTCGACAGGAAACACCATATATTTT
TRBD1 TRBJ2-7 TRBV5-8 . CASSPGTVSLLFYEQYF TGTGCCAGCAGCCCCGGGACAGTGAGCCTCCTTTTCTACGAGCAGTACTTC
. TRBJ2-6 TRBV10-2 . CASSPSSSGANGLTF TGCGCCAGCAGCCCCAGCAGCTCTGGGGCCAACGGCCTGACTTTC
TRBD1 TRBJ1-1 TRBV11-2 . CASSTRQGGTEAFF TGTGCCAGCAGCACCCGACAGGGTGGTACTGAAGCTTTCTTT
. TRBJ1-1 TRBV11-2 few CASSLGSDTEAFF TGTGCCAGCAGCTTAGGTTCAGACACTGAAGCTTTCTTT
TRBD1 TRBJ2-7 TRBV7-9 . CSSSAQNRGRSSYEQYF TGTTCCAGCAGCGCCCAAAACAGGGGGCGAAGCTCCTACGAGCAGTACTTC
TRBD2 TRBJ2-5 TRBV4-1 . CASSPSGLAGGTQYF TGCGCCAGCAGCCCGTCGGGACTAGCGGGTGGTACCCAGTACTTC
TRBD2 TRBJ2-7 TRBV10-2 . CASSESAGGRYEQYF TGCGCCAGCAGTGAGTCGGCGGGGGGGCGTTACGAGCAGTACTTC
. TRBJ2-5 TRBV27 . CASSADVGQWKETQYF TGTGCCAGCAGTGCCGATGTGGGACAATGGAAAGAGACCCAGTACTTC
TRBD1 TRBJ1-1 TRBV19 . CASRGGRGKLLSNTEAFF TGTGCCAGTAGAGGGGGCCGGGGTAAGCTCTTAAGCAACACTGAAGCTTTCTTT
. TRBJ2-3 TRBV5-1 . CASSLGQITDTQYF TGCGCCAGCAGCTTAGGACAGATCACAGATACGCAGTATTTT
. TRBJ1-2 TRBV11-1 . CASGLNYGYTF TGTGCCAGCGGACTTAACTATGGCTACACCTTC